A selection of T cell receptor beta chains follows, all from one sample in a study of shared clonotypes between healthy human individuals. Using immunoSEQ multiplex PCR, the repertoire was profiled, and TCRdb retains in-frame clones only, with some absent. Of nearly 2 million clones in the sample, about 95% were seen once. Sequenced input: naive CD8+ T cells sorted from blood. All receptors come from a man in his late teens or twenties in good health. Each CDR3 is given with its conserved first and last residue. The D gene is left open where the match is weak. Clone size, where shown, is once, few, many, or a class for clones that have expanded.

clone_size | d_call | j_call | v_call | cdr3_aa | cdr3_nt
NA | NA | TRBJ2-7 | TRBV11-2 | CASSLVPSYEQYF | TGTGCCAGCAGCTTGGTGCCTTCCTACGAGCAGTACTTC
NA | TRBD2 | TRBJ2-3 | TRBV4-3 | CASSLAGGGTDTQYF | TGCGCCAGCAGCCTAGCGGGAGGGGGCACAGATACGCAGTATTTT
NA | TRBD2 | TRBJ2-1 | TRBV28 | CASVPGLYSYNEQFF | TGTGCCAGCGTCCCGGGACTATACTCCTACAATGAGCAGTTCTTC
NA | NA | TRBJ2-6 | TRBV19 | CASIPDAGANVLTF | TGTGCCAGTATCCCGGACGCTGGGGCCAACGTCCTGACTTTC
NA | TRBD1 | TRBJ2-7 | TRBV5-4 | CASSSRQGVNSYEQYF | TGTGCCAGCAGCTCCCGACAGGGGGTCAATTCCTACGAGCAGTACTTC
once | TRBD2 | TRBJ2-2 | TRBV4-3 | CASSHLPGLADTGELFF | TGCGCCAGCAGCCATTTACCGGGACTAGCGGACACCGGGGAGCTGTTTTTT
NA | NA | TRBJ2-7 | TRBV9 | CASSVGDASSYEQYF | TGTGCCAGCAGCGTAGGAGACGCCAGCTCCTACGAGCAGTACTTC
NA | NA | TRBJ2-3 | TRBV11-2 | CASSYTDGTQYF | TGTGCCAGCAGTTATACGGACGGTACGCAGTATTTT
NA | NA | TRBJ1-5 | TRBV15 | CATSSHGDNQPQHF | TGTGCCACCAGCAGTCACGGGGATAATCAGCCCCAGCATTTT
NA | NA | TRBJ1-4 | TRBV10-3 | CAISDFLGTKGDEKLFF | TGTGCCATCAGTGACTTTCTAGGGACCAAAGGGGATGAAAAACTGTTTTTT
NA | TRBD2 | TRBJ2-3 | TRBV7-9 | CASSFWGEGDTQYF | TGTGCCAGCAGCTTTTGGGGGGAGGGAGATACGCAGTATTTT
NA | NA | TRBJ2-7 | TRBV27 | CASSLSGMVYEQYF | TGTGCCAGCAGTTTATCGGGAATGGTTTACGAGCAGTACTTC
NA | NA | TRBJ2-5 | TRBV9 | CASSVWGTHQETQYF | TGTGCCAGCAGCGTATGGGGGACACATCAAGAGACCCAGTACTTC
NA | NA | TRBJ2-2 | TRBV6-6 | CASSPDAGAGGELFF | TGTGCCAGCAGCCCAGATGCGGGGGCGGGCGGGGAGCTGTTTTTT
NA | NA | TRBJ2-3 | TRBV6-5 | CASSNSGTQYF | TGTGCCAGCAGTAACTCGGGAACGCAGTATTTT
NA | NA | TRBJ2-3 | TRBV6-5 | CASSPDFTDTQYF | TGTGCCAGCAGCCCGGACTTCACAGATACGCAGTATTTT
NA | TRBD2 | TRBJ2-7 | TRBV2 | CASSELAGVANEQYF | TGTGCCAGCAGTGAGTTGGCGGGGGTGGCTAACGAGCAGTACTTC
NA | NA | TRBJ2-7 | TRBV11-2 | CASSLGRGYDEQYF | TGTGCCAGCAGCTTGGGAAGGGGGTACGACGAGCAGTACTTC
NA | TRBD2 | TRBJ2-1 | TRBV7-8 | CASSAPLAGGGLSYNEQFF | TGTGCCAGCAGCGCCCCCCTAGCGGGAGGGGGCCTCTCCTACAATGAGCAGTTCTTC
NA | TRBD1 | TRBJ1-2 | TRBV2 | CASSEVGTGYGYTF | TGTGCCAGCAGTGAAGTAGGGACAGGGTATGGCTACACCTTC